Presented here are 23 T cell receptor beta chains from one specimen sequenced in a study of shared clonotypes between healthy human individuals. Repertoires were generated with immunoSEQ multiplex PCR, while TCRdb's copy carries only in-frame clones and drops some. The repertoire holds 950,000 to 1,300,000 clones, with approximately 68% as singletons. Sequenced sample: memory CD4+ T cells sorted from blood. Described subset: CD45RA-negative fraction. The receptors shown here come from a man between 18 and 29 years old in good health.

The rearrangement uses TRBV11-2 and TRBJ2-7; 13 bases map to TRBD2. This CDR3 contains 15 residues. Germline lookup yields CDR1 SGHAT and CDR2 FQNNGV. V was pared by 5 bases and J by 7 bases, with 8 bases of the junction left unmatched. CDR3 amino acids: CASSALAGGPWEQYF. CDR3 nucleotides: TGTGCCAGCAGCGCACTAGCGGGAGGGCCTTGGGAGCAGTACTTC.

The rearrangement joins TRBV5-6 to TRBJ2-3; 7 bases are a match to TRBD1. The CDR3 is made up of 13 amino acids. The V and J ends lost 3 bases and 9 bases, in that order; junction bases with no gene match: 7. Germline loops: CDR1 SGHDT, CDR2 YYEEEE. CDR3 region: CASSWRQQGTQYF. The CDR3 nucleotides read TGTGCCAGCAGCTGGAGGCAACAGGGGACGCAGTATTTT.

The V and J genes are TRBV4-1 and TRBJ2-6, with D hard to call. This CDR3 has 14 amino acids. CDR1 is MGHRA, CDR2 YSYEKL, per germline. The V gene lost 2 bases and the J gene lost 1 base, with 3 bases spanning the gap. The CDR3 protein is CASSQNSGANVLTF. For the CDR3, the DNA is TGCGCCAGCAGCCAAAATTCTGGGGCCAACGTCCTGACTTTC.

This chain links TRBV5-6 with TRBJ1-2, with TRBD1 matching over 11 bases. CDR3 length equals 15 residues. After removal of 0 bases from V and 4 bases from J, the junction contained 2 bases not matched to a gene. CDR1 SGHDT and CDR2 YYEEEE come from the germline V gene. As DNA, the CDR3 is TGTGCCAGCAGCTTGGGGACAGGGGGCGTCTATGGCTACACCTTC. This sequence encodes CASSLGTGGVYGYTF.

This clone showed up just once. This chain uses TRBV19 with TRBJ2-1, with 7 bases identical to TRBD2. Germline loops: CDR1 LNHDA, CDR2 SQIVND (reference sequence). The J segment lost 0 bases and the V segment lost 3 bases, leaving 5 bases of the junction unmatched. The CDR3 consists of 16 residues. The CDR3 region is CASSIPSGSSYNEQFF. In DNA, the CDR3 is TGTGCCAGTAGTATCCCTAGCGGCAGCTCCTACAATGAGCAGTTCTTC.

This chain uses TRBV7-2 with TRBJ2-4; TRBD1 matches at 9 bases. The germline V gene has CDR1 SGHTA and CDR2 FQGNSA. There are 16 residues in the CDR3. V shed 1 base, J shed 5 bases, and the junction held 6 bases outside the gene matches. The CDR3 reads CASSLDSGTGQNIQYF. CDR3 sequence (DNA): TGTGCCAGCAGCTTAGATTCAGGGACAGGGCAAAACATTCAGTACTTC. Supplemented by reference TRBV7-2 and TRBJ2-4, the full variable domain reads GAGVSQSPSNKVTEKGKDVELRCDPISGHTALYWYRQSLGQGLEFLIYFQGNSAPDKSGLPSDRFSAERTGGSVSTLTIQRTQQEDSAVYLCASSLDSGTGQNIQYFGAGTRLSVL.

This clone was seen a handful of times. The CDR3 coding sequence is TGTGCCATCAGTGGTGGGACAGAGAACACTGAAGCTTTCTTT. It specifies CAISGGTENTEAFF. The V and J genes are TRBV10-3 and TRBJ1-1; TRBD1 aligns across 7 bases. The trim removed 4 bases at V and 1 base at J, leaving 3 bases unmatched. CDR1 and CDR2 (germline): ENHRY, SYGVKD. The CDR3 is made up of 14 amino acids.

The chain uses TRBV28 and TRBJ2-7; D is perhaps TRBD1 (6 bases). V was pared by 5 bases and J by 1 base, with 18 bases between. The CDR3 extends over 16 amino acids. Germline V gene data show CDR1 as MDHEN and CDR2 as SYDVKM. CDR3 sequence: CASSTRQDLPSYEQYF. In DNA form, the CDR3 reads TGTGCCAGCAGTACCAGACAGGATTTACCTTCCTACGAGCAGTACTTC. Full variable domain (rest looked up from reference TRBV28 and TRBJ2-7): DVKVTQSSRYLVKRTGEKVFLECVQDMDHENMFWYRQDPGLGLRLIYFSYDVKMKEKGDIPEGYSVSREKKERFSLILESASTNQTSMYLCASSTRQDLPSYEQYFGPGTRLTVT.

V usage is TRBV2 and J usage is TRBJ2-5; D uncertain. Deletions cut 4 bases from V and 1 base from J, with 16 bases between. Germline CDR1 and CDR2: SNHLY and FYNNEI. The CDR3 extends over 16 amino acids. Here the CDR3 reads CASSGGLKGIQETQYF. The CDR3 DNA reads TGTGCCAGCAGTGGAGGCTTAAAGGGAATCCAAGAGACCCAGTACTTC.

Only a few counts were recorded for this clone. The chain is built from TRBV7-9 and TRBJ2-5; a possible D gene is TRBD2 (6 bases). The CDR3 totals 18 residues. The V gene lost 4 bases and the J gene lost 3 bases, with 24 bases spanning the gap. Germline CDR1 reads SEHNR; CDR2 reads FQNEAQ (reference sequence). The CDR3 reads CASSYFGAAGRKKETQYF. Here the CDR3 DNA reads TGTGCCAGCAGCTACTTCGGGGCGGCGGGACGTAAAAAAGAGACCCAGTACTTC.

The DNA of the CDR3 is TGTGCCAGCTCACCACCGGGTCTGGGCACTGAAGCTTTCTTT. This sequence encodes CASSPPGLGTEAFF. The J gene is TRBJ1-1, the V gene TRBV18; D gene uncertain. The germline gives CDR1 KGHSH, CDR2 LQKENI. The CDR3 loop spans 14 amino acids. Between the trimmed V and J ends, which lost 0 bases and 4 bases, there was a span of 9 bases.

The chain carries TRBV7-9 and TRBJ2-1; 13 nucleotides match TRBD2. Germline CDR1 is SEHNR and CDR2 is FQNEAQ (reference sequence). CDR3 length: 16 amino acids. Losses at the gene ends were 1 base for V and 7 bases for J; bases not matched to a gene: 4. The CDR3 DNA reads TGTGCCAGCAGCTTAGGGACTAGCGGGGGACAGAATGAGCAGTTCTTC. Translated: CASSLGTSGGQNEQFF.

DNA for the CDR3: TGTGCCAGCAGCTCTACCCGGGACTTAGTACATGAGCAGTTCTTC. It yields the protein CASSSTRDLVHEQFF. This sequence joins TRBV7-3 and TRBJ2-1; D is possibly TRBD2 (6 bases). V lost 4 bases and J lost 8, with 18 bases in between. CDR3 length equals 15 residues. Germline CDR1 reads SGHTA; CDR2 reads FQGTGA.

The CDR3 sequence: CASSSRTSGRNNEQFF. In DNA form, the CDR3 reads TGTGCCAGCAGCTCCCGGACTAGCGGGAGGAATAATGAGCAGTTCTTC. The chain combines TRBV11-2 with TRBJ2-1; 14 bases agree with TRBD2. Per the germline V gene, CDR1 is SGHAT and CDR2 is FQNNGV. The CDR3 loop spans 16 amino acids. V was clipped by 4 bases and J by 7 bases; unmatched bases: 6.

This chain joins TRBV5-1 and TRBJ1-6, with D uncertain. V was clipped by 4 bases and J by 0 bases, with 8 bases between them. This CDR3 has 15 amino acids. In germline, CDR1 is SGHRS, CDR2 YFSETQ. The CDR3 region has the DNA TGCGCCAGCAGCCCGACGGGCTCCTATAATTCACCCCTCCACTTT. Translating it yields CASSPTGSYNSPLHF. Using reference TRBV5-1 and TRBJ1-6 for the parts outside the CDR3, the full variable domain is KAGVTQTPRYLIKTRGQQVTLSCSPISGHRSVSWYQQTPGQGLQFLFEYFSETQRNKGNFPGRFSGRQFSNSRSEMNVSTLELGDSALYLCASSPTGSYNSPLHFGNGTRLTVT.

V and J are TRBV7-9 and TRBJ2-1, with D possibly TRBD2 on 5 matching bases. V gave up 1 base and J gave up 0 bases, with 10 bases separating them. Germline loops: CDR1 SEHNR, CDR2 FQNEAQ (reference sequence). The CDR3 is 16 amino acids. The CDR3 loop is CASSLVLGSSYNEQFF. CDR3 DNA: TGTGCCAGCAGCTTAGTTCTAGGGAGCTCCTACAATGAGCAGTTCTTC.

The rearrangement uses TRBV4-3 and TRBJ1-5, with 7 bases identical to TRBD1. Germline CDR1 and CDR2: LGHNA and YSLEER. Trimming took 4 bases from V and 7 from J; bases not matched to a gene: 10. The CDR3 consists of 15 residues. The CDR3 region is CASSPETGARQPQHF. In DNA, the CDR3 is TGCGCCAGCAGCCCCGAAACAGGGGCTCGACAGCCCCAGCATTTT.

V usage is TRBV6-1 and J usage is TRBJ1-1; 7 positions agree with TRBD1. Trimming took 4 bases from V and 7 from J; bases not matched to a gene: 12. This CDR3 contains 15 residues. Germline CDR1 reads MNHNS; CDR2 reads SASEGT. CDR3 nucleotides: TGTGCCAGCAGTGCAATAGGGCGAGGGACAGATGAAGCTTTCTTT. As protein: CASSAIGRGTDEAFF.

The V and J genes are TRBV2 and TRBJ2-3; D may be TRBD1 (5 bases). This CDR3 spans 15 amino acids. V was trimmed by 8 bases and J by 1 base, leaving 16 bases between them. Germline V gene sequence: CDR1 SNHLY, CDR2 FYNNEI. The CDR3 loop is CASAWGRAGTDTQYF. The CDR3 bases are TGTGCCAGCGCATGGGGCAGGGCCGGCACAGATACGCAGTATTTT. The complete variable domain, with remaining parts taken from reference TRBV2 and TRBJ2-3, reads EPEVTQTPSHQVTQMGQEVILRCVPISNHLYFYWYRQILGQKVEFLVSFYNNEISEKSEIFDDQFSVERPDGSNFTLKIRSTKLEDSAMYFCASAWGRAGTDTQYFGPGTRLTVL.

This chain joins TRBV28 and TRBJ2-3, with 7 bases that match TRBD2. CDR1 and CDR2 (germline): MDHEN, SYDVKM. V dropped 9 bases and J dropped 6; count of bases not matched to a gene: 12. This CDR3 spans 14 amino acids. The CDR3 coding sequence is TGTGCCAGTTCCGGAGCGGGAAAGTTGGATACGCAGTATTTT. This codes for CASSGAGKLDTQYF.

The chain links TRBV7-3 to TRBJ1-2; TRBD1 aligns across 7 bases. The CDR3 sequence is 14 residues long. V was pared by 5 bases and J by 4 bases, with 7 bases of the junction left unmatched. The germline V gene has CDR1 SGHTA and CDR2 FQGTGA. CDR3 protein: CASSPDRDAYGYTF. The DNA of the CDR3 is TGTGCCAGCAGCCCAGACAGGGACGCCTATGGCTACACCTTC.

There are a few counts of this clone. The rearrangement uses TRBV5-1 and TRBJ2-6; no clear D gene. Trimming pared 2 bases from V and 14 bases from J, leaving 14 bases between. There are 13 residues in the CDR3. In germline, CDR1 is SGHRS, CDR2 YFSETQ. CDR3 DNA: TGCGCCAGCAGCTTTCCGGAGACCGTGTTCCTGACTTTC. This encodes CASSFPETVFLTF.

The rearrangement uses TRBV18 and TRBJ2-5, with 9 positions matching TRBD1. Germline trimming cut 3 bases from V and 4 bases from J; bases unmatched to any gene: 6. This CDR3 has 15 residues. Germline loops: CDR1 KGHSH, CDR2 LQKENI. This chain's CDR3 is CASSPQQGAGETQYF. CDR3 DNA: TGTGCCAGCTCACCGCAACAGGGGGCAGGAGAGACCCAGTACTTC. The whole variable domain, filled in from reference TRBV18 and TRBJ2-5, reads NAGVMQNPRHLVRRRGQEARLRCSPMKGHSHVYWYRQLPEEGLKFMVYLQKENIIDESGMPKERFSAEFPKEGPSILRIQQVVRGDSAAYFCASSPQQGAGETQYFGPGTRLLVL.